The rows below give T cell receptor beta chains drawn from one sample of a study of blood T cell repertoires in COVID-19. Data came from immunoSEQ multiplex PCR; TCRdb stores just in-frame clones and leaves some out. Of about 130,000 clones in the sample, around 81% are singletons; the top ten hold under 14%. The sequencing sample was made of peripheral blood. The receptors were sampled from a human donor in a cohort sampled during active COVID-19. Each CDR3 is given with its conserved first and last residue. The order of the fields is clone size, V gene, D gene, J gene, CDR3 DNA, CDR3 protein. D genes are given only for firm matches. A clone size is listed for some rows: how often the clone was seen (once, few, many), or a class if it is expanded.

-	TRBV18	-	TRBJ2-1	TGTGCCAGCTCACCGAGGTCATTAGCTAGCGAGGGTGAGCAGTTCTTC	CASSPRSLASEGEQFF
-	TRBV14	-	TRBJ1-3	TGTGCCAGCAGCCAAGATCACCGGGTTTCTGGAAACACCATATATTTT	CASSQDHRVSGNTIYF
once	TRBV5-1	TRBD1	TRBJ1-2	TGCGCCAGCAGCTTGGATGGGACAGGGTTAGCTAACTATGGCTACACCTTC	CASSLDGTGLANYGYTF
-	TRBV29-1	TRBD1	TRBJ1-6	TGCAGCGGGAGGGACAGCGATAATTCACCCCTCCACTTT	CSGRDSDNSPLHF
-	TRBV4-1	TRBD1	TRBJ2-5	TGCGCCAGCAGCCAAGAAAGGGGGCGCGGAGAGACCCAGTACTTC	CASSQERGRGETQYF
-	TRBV5-4	TRBD2	TRBJ2-1	TGTGCCAGCAGCTTGGACGCGGGGGGGCCCTACAATGAGCAGTTCTTC	CASSLDAGGPYNEQFF
-	TRBV27	TRBD1	TRBJ2-3	TGTGCCAGCAGTTTAGGTGGGACAGGGGGCTCTTTAGGGACAGATACGCAGTATTTT	CASSLGGTGGSLGTDTQYF
-	TRBV6-5	-	TRBJ2-7	TGTGCCAGCGAGGGACACTCAACCTACGAGCAGTACTTC	CASEGHSTYEQYF
-	TRBV3-1/TRBV3-2	-	TRBJ2-1	TGTGCCAGCAGCCTTCTAGAGGGTGAGCAGTTCTTC	CASSLLEGEQFF
-	TRBV4-1	TRBD2	TRBJ2-3	TGCGCCAGCAGCCCGGGTAGGACTAGCGGGGGCGAACGGGATACGCAGTATTTT	CASSPGRTSGGERDTQYF
-	TRBV10-2	-	TRBJ1-4	TGCGCCAGCAGTGGCCTATCAACTAATGAAAAACTGTTTTTT	CASSGLSTNEKLFF
-	TRBV6-5	-	TRBJ2-7	TGTGCCAGCAGCCGAAATCAGGGCTACGAGCAGTACTTC	CASSRNQGYEQYF
-	TRBV11-2	TRBD1	TRBJ2-7	TGTGCCAGCAGCTTAGATCTAACAGGGGTATACCACGAGCAGTACTTC	CASSLDLTGVYHEQYF
once	TRBV5-1	-	TRBJ1-2	TGCGCCAGCAGCGTAGATAACTATGGCTACACCTTC	CASSVDNYGYTF
-	TRBV4-1	TRBD2	TRBJ2-5	TGCGCCAGCAGCCAAGATTTGGCTAGCGGGGGGACCACCTACTTC	CASSQDLASGGTTYF
-	TRBV25-1	-	TRBJ1-6	TGTGCCAGCGCCCGACAGGAGTATAATTCACCCCTCCACTTT	CASARQEYNSPLHF
-	TRBV2	-	TRBJ1-1	TGTGCCCTGACGTGGGGGGAGGGGACTGAAGCTTTCTTT	CALTWGEGTEAFF
-	TRBV7-8	TRBD1	TRBJ1-1	TGTGCCAGCAGCTTAAGGGGACAGTGGAACACTGAAGCTTTCTTT	CASSLRGQWNTEAFF
-	TRBV7-9	-	TRBJ2-1	TGTGCCAGCAGCTCCCCAGCGCAAAGGACTTTCTCCTACAATGAGCAGTTCTTC	CASSSPAQRTFSYNEQFF
-	TRBV2	-	TRBJ2-3	TGTGCCAGCAGAGACACAGGGTATCATACGCAGTATTTT	CASRDTGYHTQYF
-	TRBV21-1	-	TRBJ1-5	TGTGCCATCTGGCCCATACCACCGGGAGAACGTTGTAGCAATCAGCCCCAGCATTTT	CAIWPIPPGERCSNQPQHF
-	TRBV19	-	TRBJ2-3	TGTGCCAGTAGTAGGAGCGGACTCAGGGGAGATACGCAGTATTTT	CASSRSGLRGDTQYF
-	TRBV30	TRBD1	TRBJ2-1	TGTGCCTGGAGCCCGGGACAGGGGCGTCCCAGGAATGAGCAGTTCTTC	CAWSPGQGRPRNEQFF
once	TRBV7-9	TRBD1	TRBJ1-2	TGTGCCAGCAGCTCCACAGGGGAAGGTGGCTACACCTTC	CASSSTGEGGYTF
-	TRBV28	-	TRBJ2-2	TGTGCCAGCAGTGCCCCGCGTTTGAACACCGGGGAGCTGTTTTTT	CASSAPRLNTGELFF
-	TRBV10-3	-	TRBJ1-1	TGTGCCATCAGTGAGTCTCAGGGCTTGGGCACTGAAGCTTTCTTT	CAISESQGLGTEAFF
few	TRBV4-1	TRBD1	TRBJ1-4	TGCGCCAGCAGCCAAGCCAGGCTGTTACAGGGGTTTGAAAAACTGTTTTTT	CASSQARLLQGFEKLFF
-	TRBV5-4	TRBD1	TRBJ1-2	TGTGCCAGCAGCTTCAAAGGGGGCGGCTATGGCTACACCTTC	CASSFKGGGYGYTF
once	TRBV25-1	-	TRBJ1-2	TGTGCCAGCAGTGTGTGGAGGATTAACTATGGCTACACCTTC	CASSVWRINYGYTF
few	TRBV29-1	-	TRBJ1-4	TGCAGCGTGGGGCGGACGGGCTTCGAAAAACTGTTTTTT	CSVGRTGFEKLFF
-	TRBV4-1	TRBD2	TRBJ2-1	TGCGCCAGCAGCTCAGGGACTAGCGGGGGGGCATACAATGAGCAGTTCTTC	CASSSGTSGGAYNEQFF
-	TRBV10-1	-	TRBJ2-7	TGCGCCAGCAGTGCGATGATAATAGACGAGCAGTACTTC	CASSAMIIDEQYF
-	TRBV7-8	TRBD1	TRBJ1-3	TGTGCCAGCAGCCTGAACCGGGACAGCTCTGGAAACACCATATATTTT	CASSLNRDSSGNTIYF
-	TRBV29-1	-	TRBJ1-2	TGCAGCGTTGAAGAGAGGAGCAGGGATTATGGCTACACCTTC	CSVEERSRDYGYTF
-	TRBV14	-	TRBJ2-7	TGTGCCAGCAGCAGCACAGGGAAGGAATCCTACGAGCAGTACTTC	CASSSTGKESYEQYF
-	TRBV29-1	-	TRBJ2-7	TGCAGCGTCAGACAGGACGGGTACGAGCAGTACTTC	CSVRQDGYEQYF
-	TRBV5-4	TRBD2	TRBJ2-3	TGTGCCAGCAGCTTGGGACTAGCGGGGGACACTAGCACAGATACGCAGTATTTT	CASSLGLAGDTSTDTQYF
few	TRBV2	-	TRBJ1-1	TGTGCCAGCAGAGACTTAGGTTCTGAAGCTTTCTTT	CASRDLGSEAFF
-	TRBV7-2	-	TRBJ2-5	TGTGCCAGCAGCTTAGCGCTGGGGCGTTTGGAGGAGACCCAGTACTTC	CASSLALGRLEETQYF
-	TRBV6-5	-	TRBJ1-1	TGTGCCAGCAGTTCCCCCTCCGACAGAAACACTGAAGCTTTCTTT	CASSSPSDRNTEAFF
-	TRBV28	-	TRBJ1-4	TGTGCCAGCAGCGCAGGGGATGCAACTAATGAAAAACTGTTTTTT	CASSAGDATNEKLFF
-	TRBV2	-	TRBJ1-1	TGTGCCAGCGGCTTGGGTTATGGGCCCGTGGGCACTGAAGCTTTCTTT	CASGLGYGPVGTEAFF
-	TRBV30	-	TRBJ1-6	TGTGCCTGGAGTGTTAGTTCAAGGAGTCTATCACCCCTCCACTTT	CAWSVSSRSLSPLHF
-	TRBV11-2	TRBD2	TRBJ2-2	TGTGCCAGCAGCTTCGGGGGGGCGAACACCGGGGAGCTGTTTTTT	CASSFGGANTGELFF
-	TRBV6-2/TRBV6-3	TRBD1	TRBJ1-1	TGTGCCAGCAGCCCCGGGACAGGGGGAGCGGACACTGAAGCTTTCTTT	CASSPGTGGADTEAFF